These 32 T cell receptor beta chains came from one sample sequenced in a study of identical twins. TCRdb reanalysed the 5' RACE reads using MiXCR and keeps one entry per CDR3 protein. This table has around 690,000 distinct CDR3 sequences, over 20% appearing once. These data were likewise used in another study, on T cells expressing NK-cell markers.

Source material: PBMCs. Receptors originate from a woman under 30 in good health.

This clonotype was observed at least ten times. One end of the junction varies from germline; a read error may be responsible. The chain couples TRBV30 to TRBJ2-1; 12 nucleotides align to TRBD2. The CDR3 loop spans 11 amino acids. Germline loops: CDR1 GTSNPN, CDR2 SVGIG (reference sequence). CDR3 coding DNA: TGCGCTAGCGGGAGGGCCAATGAGCAGTTCTTC. Protein product: CASGRANEQFF.

The chain is built from TRBV11-1 and TRBJ2-6, with D possibly being TRBD1 (5 bases). The CDR3 length is 17 residues. CDR1 SGHAT and CDR2 FQDESV come from the germline V gene (reference sequence). The V gene lost 5 bases and the J gene lost 2 bases, with 16 bases spanning the gap. The CDR3 DNA reads TGTGCCAGCAGCCAGGACATTTTTTCTCCTGGGGCCAACGTCCTGACTTTC. This sequence encodes CASSQDIFSPGANVLTF. Full variable domain (rest looked up from reference TRBV11-1 and TRBJ2-6): EAEVAQSPRYKITEKSQAVAFWCDPISGHATLYWYRQILGQGPELLVQFQDESVVDDSQLPKDRFSAERLKGVDSTLKIQPAELGDSAMYLCASSQDIFSPGANVLTFGAGSRLTVL.

This clonotype has a count of ten or more. The chain carries TRBV2 and TRBJ2-5; D is uncertain. Germline CDR1 is SNHLY and CDR2 is FYNNEI. This CDR3 is 10 amino acids long. V shed 6 bases and J shed 12 bases, with 11 bases lying between them. The CDR3 is CASRGPSKYF. The CDR3, as DNA: TGTGCCAGCAGAGGGCCCTCGAAGTACTTC.

This clonotype occurred many times. The rearrangement joins TRBV6-5 to TRBJ1-2; D is ambiguous. Trimming removed 2 bases from V and 8 bases from J, with 18 bases in between. The CDR3 runs to 15 residues. Per germline, CDR1 MNHEY and CDR2 SVGAGI. The DNA of the CDR3 is TGTGCCAGCAGTTACGGGCCAACGATCGATGGAGGCTACACCTTC. Translation: CASSYGPTIDGGYTF.

In its sample, this clonotype was seen many times. The chain is built from TRBV20-1 and TRBJ2-7; 7 positions match TRBD1. The J segment lost 5 bases and the V segment lost 4 bases, leaving 8 bases of the junction unmatched. CDR3 length: 13 residues. CDR1 is DFQATT and CDR2 is SNEGSKA in the germline V gene (reference sequence). The CDR3 reads CSATGQIGHEQYF. Here the CDR3 DNA reads TGCAGTGCTACGGGACAGATAGGGCACGAGCAGTACTTC.

The V gene is TRBV20-1, the J gene TRBJ2-7, with D perhaps TRBD2 (6 bases). CDR3 length: 13 residues. The V gene lost 1 base and the J gene lost 2 bases, with 9 bases spanning the gap. Germline CDR1 and CDR2: DFQATT and SNEGSKA (reference sequence). Written as DNA, the CDR3 is TGCAGTGCTAGAGTAAGCGGGCCCTACGAGCAGTACTTC. Its translation: CSARVSGPYEQYF.

This rearrangement joins TRBV7-2 to TRBJ2-3, with a weak D call TRBD2 (7 bases). Per the germline V gene, CDR1 is SGHTA and CDR2 is FQGNSA. This CDR3 comprises 17 residues. V dropped 6 bases and J dropped 2 bases, with 21 bases sitting between them. The DNA of the CDR3 is TGTGCCAGCAGTCCTTTCGCGGGGGCTGGGGTCACAGATACGCAGTATTTT. It yields the protein CASSPFAGAGVTDTQYF.

This chain uses TRBV20-1 with TRBJ1-1; TRBD1 might be the D (5 bases). The CDR3 sequence is 12 residues long. Germline assignment: CDR1 DFQATT and CDR2 SNEGSKA (reference sequence). V was cut by 5 bases and J by 1 base, with 8 bases left in between. CDR3 in amino acids: CSAGGRNTEAFF. In DNA, the CDR3 is TGCAGTGCTGGGGGTAGGAACACTGAAGCTTTCTTT.

The V and J genes are TRBV4-2 and TRBJ2-3; no clear D gene. Germline CDR1 is LGHNA and CDR2 is YNFKEQ. V gave up 0 bases and J gave up 4 bases, with 5 bases separating them. The CDR3 has 13 residues. Written as DNA, the CDR3 is TGTGCCAGCAGCCAAGATCCCCCAGATACGCAGTATTTT. This codes for CASSQDPPDTQYF.

This clonotype was recorded many times. This chain uses TRBV5-6 with TRBJ2-1; D unclear. CDR3 length equals 13 residues. V was pared by 4 bases and J by 6 bases, with 11 bases between. From germline, CDR1 is SGHDT and CDR2 YYEEEE. The CDR3 spells CASSLGSVNEQFF. The CDR3 DNA reads TGTGCCAGCAGCCTGGGTAGTGTCAATGAGCAGTTCTTC.

V gene TRBV20-1 combines with J gene TRBJ2-7; tentatively, D is TRBD2 (7 bases). The V end lost 0 bases, the J end lost 2 bases, and 14 bases lay between the germline ends. The CDR3 covers 15 residues. Germline V lookup: CDR1 DFQATT, CDR2 SNEGSKA (reference sequence). The CDR3 region is CSAREGRGITYEQYF. As DNA, the CDR3 is TGCAGTGCTAGAGAGGGGAGGGGGATCACCTACGAGCAGTACTTC.

This clonotype was observed at least ten times. The chain couples TRBV3-1 to TRBJ1-5; TRBD1 aligns across 8 bases. Germline CDR1 reads LGHDT; CDR2 reads YNNKEL (reference sequence). Trimming removed 1 base from V and 7 bases from J; junction bases left unmatched: 6. The CDR3 is 15 amino acids. The CDR3 protein is CASSQGQGSGQPQHF. For the CDR3, the DNA is TGTGCCAGCAGCCAAGGACAGGGGTCGGGGCAGCCCCAGCATTTT.

This clonotype occurred a few times. CDR3 bases: TGCAGTGCCCCAGGACAGGGCTTTTGGGTCATGAACACTGAAGCTTTCTTT. This gives the protein CSAPGQGFWVMNTEAFF. The chain has TRBV20-1 and TRBJ1-1, with 8 bases fitting TRBD1. V lost 6 bases to trimming and J lost 0 bases; unmatched junction nucleotides: 15. This CDR3 region has 17 residues. Germline V lookup: CDR1 DFQATT, CDR2 SNEGSKA (reference sequence).

The J gene is TRBJ2-3, the V gene TRBV12-3 or TRBV12-4, with TRBD2 identical over 7 bases. The CDR3 has 14 amino acids. V trimming: 8 bases; J trimming: 3 bases; junction bases outside the gene matches: 8. The CDR3 DNA sequence: TGTGCCAGCCGTCGGGAGGTTGGGACAGATACGCAGTATTTT. This translates into CASRREVGTDTQYF.

A few counts support this clonotype. The chain recombines TRBV20-1 with TRBJ2-2; D possibly corresponds to TRBD1 (5 bases). This CDR3 has 13 amino acids. The germline gives CDR1 DFQATT, CDR2 SNEGSKA (reference sequence). The CDR3 bases are TGCAGCGCGATCATCCCAGGGATCGGGGAGCTGTTTTTT. It encodes CSAIIPGIGELFF.

The rearrangement links TRBV18 to TRBJ2-5, with 9 bases matching TRBD2. In germline, CDR1 is KGHSH, CDR2 LQKENI. The CDR3 runs to 15 residues. V shed 5 bases and J 4 bases; nucleotides not matched to a gene: 8. The CDR3 spells CASSTNPGLAETQYF. For the CDR3, the DNA is TGTGCCAGCTCAACGAATCCGGGACTAGCAGAGACCCAGTACTTC.

This sequence joins TRBV6-5 and TRBJ2-4, with a possible D match to TRBD2 (5 bases). The V and J ends lost 0 bases and 0 bases respectively, with 9 bases between them. CDR1 is MNHEY, CDR2 SVGAGI, per germline. The CDR3 is 16 residues long. In DNA form, the CDR3 reads TGTGCCAGCAGTTACTCGAGAGGGCTAGCCAAAAACATTCAGTACTTC. It specifies CASSYSRGLAKNIQYF.

The rearrangement uses TRBV5-6 and TRBJ1-2; D is uncertain. Germline V CDR1 and CDR2: SGHDT, YYEEEE. The CDR3 is 14 residues long. The V gene lost 4 bases and the J gene lost 7 bases, with 17 bases spanning the gap. As DNA, the CDR3 is TGTGCCAGCAGCAGGTTTGAGGTACCGAGTGGCTACACCTTC. Translated: CASSRFEVPSGYTF.

This clonotype came up a few times. The gene calls are TRBV7-9 and TRBJ2-7; 9 positions agree with TRBD1. Germline V gene lookup returns CDR1 SEHNR and CDR2 FQNEAQ (reference sequence). CDR3 length: 15 residues. J lost 5 bases, V lost 6 bases, and 11 bases had no gene match. CDR3 DNA sequence: TGTGCCAGCAGACCCCGGGACAGGGATCCCAACGAGCAGTACTTC. Amino acid sequence: CASRPRDRDPNEQYF.

This clonotype was seen only once. The gene calls are TRBV9 and TRBJ1-2; D gene ambiguous. V was clipped by 5 bases and J by 5 bases, with 10 bases between them. Germline lookup yields CDR1 SGDLS and CDR2 YYNGEE. This CDR3 has 12 residues. Here the CDR3 reads CASSPTRYGYTF. The CDR3 DNA reads as TGTGCCAGCAGTCCCACTAGGTATGGCTACACCTTC.

This clonotype was detected a few times. CDR3 residues: CAISDPGRGYEQYF. Here the CDR3 DNA reads TGTGCCATCAGTGACCCCGGCAGGGGATACGAGCAGTACTTC. The chain couples TRBV10-3 to TRBJ2-7; the D gene is possibly TRBD1 (6 bases). V gave up 3 bases and J gave up 4 bases, with 13 bases separating them. Germline V gene lookup returns CDR1 ENHRY and CDR2 SYGVKD. The CDR3 loop spans 14 amino acids.

The V and J genes are TRBV20-1 and TRBJ1-2; D may be TRBD1 (6 bases). The CDR3 consists of 16 residues. The V end lost 4 bases, the J end lost 8 bases, and 26 bases lay between the germline ends. Germline lookup yields CDR1 DFQATT and CDR2 SNEGSKA (reference sequence). The CDR3 DNA is TGCAGTGCTACCCTGGCCGGCGGGACAAGGGGGTACGGCTACACCTTC. Protein: CSATLAGGTRGYGYTF.

This clonotype has just a few counts. The chain uses TRBV7-8 and TRBJ1-2; 9 nucleotides agree with TRBD1. Germline CDR1 is SGHVS and CDR2 is FQNEAQ. V lost 5 bases, J lost 6 bases, and 7 bases stayed unmatched. The CDR3 runs to 14 residues. CDR3 in DNA: TGTGCCAGCAGCAGCCGGGACAGGGTGAATGGCTACACCTTC. Translating gives CASSSRDRVNGYTF.

This clonotype was observed a few times. The V gene is TRBV6-1, the J gene TRBJ1-1; the D is unclear. V gave up 6 bases and J gave up 0 bases, with 20 bases separating them. The CDR3 sequence is 17 residues long. The germline gives CDR1 MNHNS, CDR2 SASEGT. CDR3 nucleotide sequence: TGTGCCAGCAGCTCTGAAAGGAGTCCCGCGTTGAACACTGAAGCTTTCTTT. This translates into CASSSERSPALNTEAFF.

In its sample, this clonotype was seen many times. The chain carries TRBV3-1 and TRBJ1-2; no definite D call. The CDR3 runs 13 residues. The V and J ends lost 5 bases and 6 bases respectively, with 13 bases between them. The germline V gene has CDR1 LGHDT and CDR2 YNNKEL (reference sequence). CDR3 nucleotides: TGTGCCAGCAGCTCCCCCGGGTTCAATGGCTACACCTTC. Residues: CASSSPGFNGYTF.

The chain is built from TRBV11-2 and TRBJ2-7, with TRBD2 identical over 15 bases. Trimming took 3 bases from V and 6 from J; bases not matched to a gene: 3. This CDR3 contains 15 residues. Germline V gene data show CDR1 as SGHAT and CDR2 as FQNNGV. CDR3 in DNA: TGTGCCAGCAGCTTCGGACTAGCGGGAGGGACCGAGCAGTACTTC. This gives the protein CASSFGLAGGTEQYF.

This clonotype was counted a single time. The rearrangement joins TRBV3-1 to TRBJ1-1; D remains ambiguous. CDR3 size: 12 residues. CDR1 LGHDT and CDR2 YNNKEL come from the germline V gene (reference sequence). V lost 1 base, J lost 9 bases, and 9 bases lay in between. CDR3 coding DNA: TGTGCCAGCAGCCAAGGCAGGAGTAAAGCTTTCTTT. Translating it yields CASSQGRSKAFF. The variable domain in full, with the rest retrieved from reference TRBV3-1 and TRBJ1-1, is DTAVSQTPKYLVTQMGNDKSIKCEQNLGHDTMYWYKQDSKKFLKIMFSYNNKELIINETVPNRFSPKSPDKAHLNLHINSLELGDSAVYFCASSQGRSKAFFGQGTRLTVV.

The chain combines TRBV27 with TRBJ2-2; the D gene is possibly TRBD1 (6 bases). CDR1 and CDR2 (germline): MNHEY, SMNVEV (reference sequence). The CDR3 runs to 14 residues. V lost 3 bases and J 5 bases, leaving 10 bases between the germline ends. This chain's CDR3 is CASSFTRGTGELFF. CDR3 bases: TGTGCCAGCAGTTTTACAAGGGGGACCGGGGAGCTGTTTTTT.

This clonotype occurred many times. The chain carries TRBV2 and TRBJ2-2; D gene uncertain. The CDR3 length is 11 residues. Germline V CDR1 and CDR2: SNHLY, FYNNEI. V lost 5 bases and J lost 7, with 5 bases in between. The DNA for the CDR3 is TGTGCCAGCAGTCCACACGGGGAGCTGTTTTTT. Translated, it gives CASSPHGELFF.

This clonotype has just a few counts. The rearrangement links TRBV7-2 to TRBJ2-7; D may match TRBD1 or TRBD2 (5 bases each). The CDR3 has 14 amino acids. CDR1 is SGHTA, CDR2 FQGNSA, per germline. The V gene lost 5 bases and the J gene lost 7 bases, with 18 bases spanning the gap. For the CDR3, the DNA is TGTGCCAGCAGCCCGCGGACGGGGCAATTGGAGCAGTACTTC. It yields the protein CASSPRTGQLEQYF.

This clonotype appeared a few times. The rearrangement uses TRBV7-2 and TRBJ2-7; D gene uncertain. Looked up from germline, CDR1 is SGHTA and CDR2 is FQGNSA. V lost 1 base and J lost 4, with 14 bases in between. The length of the CDR3 is 15 residues. CDR3 sequence reads: CASSLESSHGYEQYF. Here the CDR3 DNA reads TGTGCCAGCAGCTTAGAATCCAGCCATGGGTACGAGCAGTACTTC.

This clonotype came up many times. CDR3 DNA: TGTGCCAGCAGTAGGGGGAACACTGAAGCTTTCTTT. Translation gives CASSRGNTEAFF. The V and J genes are TRBV6-5 and TRBJ1-1; TRBD1 is a possible D gene (5 bases). Germline V gene data show CDR1 as MNHEY and CDR2 as SVGAGI. The CDR3 has 12 amino acids. The germline V and J ends were trimmed by 5 bases and 1 base, with 5 bases remaining between them.